This TCR beta chain was sequenced for a study of shared clonotypes between healthy human individuals. On the study more broadly: Donors consisted of two women and a few men between 18 and 49. Findings of the study overall: Richness estimates generally favored naive over memory subsets. Genetic and exposure-history diversity was limited by the small donor number.

Libraries were prepared by immunoSEQ multiplex PCR; TCRdb keeps only in-frame clonotypes and omits some of them. The sample includes about 2.5 million clones, 85% to 95% of them seen just once. The germline CDR1 and CDR2 sequences are MNHEY and SMNVEV (reference sequence). J was trimmed by 5 bases and V by 6 bases; bases with no gene match: 8. CDR3 size: 15 residues. The table lists this clone with a count of one. What it recognizes is unknown. Donors had no recently reported acute infections or vaccinations and were HIV-negative. The gene calls are TRBV27 and TRBJ1-5; 9 bases agree with TRBD1. The clonotype was recovered from a man between 18 and 29 years old in good health. Some clones in this sample may be carry-over from other donors' samples. The sequencing sample was made of naive CD4+ T cells from PBMCs. Specified subset: CD45RA+ positively selected. CDR3 protein: CASSPLGTGHQPQHF. The CDR3 nucleotides read TGTGCCAGCAGCCCCCTCGGGACAGGGCATCAGCCCCAGCATTTT.